The 5 T cell receptor beta chains given below trace back to one sample, sequenced in a study of regulatory T cells in long-lasting Graves disease. Combining iRepertoire HTBI primers with Arm-PCR of CDR3 regions, the authors built TCR beta libraries. TCRdb independently ran MiXCR on the multiplex PCR reads; one entry per CDR3 protein. The table lists fewer than 600,000 distinct CDR3 sequences, under 25% of them singletons. Time point of the sample: persistent/refractory GD, antithyroid drugs over 5 years with positive TRAb. PBMC-extracted RNA yielded the TCR library. Here the sequenced sample was peripheral blood mononuclear cells (PBMCs), taken when the disease was refractory, from a patient treated with antithyroid drugs. These receptors came from a female donor with Graves disease.

This clonotype was found a few times. The chain combines TRBV13 with TRBJ1-1, with 8 bases aligning to TRBD1. V shed 5 bases, J shed 3 bases, and the junction held 5 bases outside the gene matches. Germline CDR1 is PRHDT and CDR2 is FYEKMQ (reference sequence). This CDR3 contains 14 residues. The CDR3 sequence: CASSRRQGYTEAFF. The CDR3 nucleotides read TGTGCCAGCAGCCGAAGACAGGGGTACACTGAAGCTTTCTTT.

This clonotype has a count of ten or more. V and J are TRBV28 and TRBJ2-7; 8 positions match TRBD1. This CDR3 is 19 amino acids long. V shed 4 bases, J shed 1 base, and the junction held 18 bases outside the gene matches. Germline CDR1 is MDHEN and CDR2 is SYDVKM. The CDR3 reads CASSSPGQGIGARSYEQYF. The CDR3 region has the DNA TGTGCCAGCAGTTCTCCCGGACAGGGTATCGGGGCAAGATCCTACGAGCAGTACTTC. Looking up the rest from reference TRBV28 and TRBJ2-7 gives the full variable domain: DVKVTQSSRYLVKRTGEKVFLECVQDMDHENMFWYRQDPGLGLRLIYFSYDVKMKEKGDIPEGYSVSREKKERFSLILESASTNQTSMYLCASSSPGQGIGARSYEQYFGPGTRLTVT.

This clonotype was picked up many times. The V call is TRBV28, the J call TRBJ1-2; no firm D call. Germline V gene lookup returns CDR1 MDHEN and CDR2 SYDVKM. CDR3 length: 15 residues. Between the trimmed V and J ends, which lost 7 bases and 3 bases, there was a span of 18 bases. The CDR3 loop is CASTPPGSGDYGYTF. CDR3 coding DNA: TGTGCCAGCACCCCGCCTGGGAGCGGCGACTATGGCTACACCTTC.

This clonotype was seen a handful of times. This chain links TRBV28 with TRBJ2-1; 7 bases align to TRBD2. CDR1 and CDR2 from the germline V gene are MDHEN and SYDVKM. The CDR3 covers 15 residues. The V and J ends lost 8 bases and 1 base, in that order; junction bases with no gene match: 8. CDR3 nucleotides: TGTGCCAGCTCCCCTCCGGGGGGTTCCTACAATGAGCAGTTCTTC. It encodes CASSPPGGSYNEQFF. The full variable domain, with the rest looked up from reference TRBV28 and TRBJ2-1, is DVKVTQSSRYLVKRTGEKVFLECVQDMDHENMFWYRQDPGLGLRLIYFSYDVKMKEKGDIPEGYSVSREKKERFSLILESASTNQTSMYLCASSPPGGSYNEQFFGPGTRLTVL.

In its sample, this clonotype was seen many times. The genes are TRBV28 and TRBJ1-1; D gene unclear. V lost 6 bases to trimming and J lost 2 bases, with 13 bases between them. CDR1 and CDR2 from the germline V gene are MDHEN and SYDVKM. The CDR3 spans 14 residues. The CDR3 DNA sequence: TGTGCCAGCAGATCCGCGGAGAGAAACACTGAAGCTTTCTTT. The encoded protein is CASRSAERNTEAFF. The full variable domain, its missing parts supplied by reference TRBV28 and TRBJ1-1, is DVKVTQSSRYLVKRTGEKVFLECVQDMDHENMFWYRQDPGLGLRLIYFSYDVKMKEKGDIPEGYSVSREKKERFSLILESASTNQTSMYLCASRSAERNTEAFFGQGTRLTVV.